This T cell receptor beta chain was identified during a study of OX40 agonist ivuxolimab in advanced cancers. V lost 2 bases and J 2 bases, leaving 12 bases between the germline ends. The V gene's germline CDR1 is SGHAT and CDR2 FQDESV (reference sequence). The CDR3 spans 15 residues. Profiling relied on immunoSEQ multiplex PCR, and the TCRdb table lists in-frame clones only, not all of them. In the table there are around 95,000 clones, roughly 90% of which are singletons. This clone appeared once. This receptor was taken from an adult with an advanced solid tumor such as melanoma, head and neck, liver or kidney cancer. Here the sequenced sample was CD4+ or CD8+ T cells sorted from blood, taken in a trial of the OX40 agonist ivuxolimab. The chain joins TRBV11-1 to TRBJ1-2; no reliable D call. The CDR3 loop is CASSLKAGPNYGYTF. As DNA, the CDR3 is TGTGCCAGCAGCTTAAAGGCAGGTCCCAACTATGGCTACACCTTC.